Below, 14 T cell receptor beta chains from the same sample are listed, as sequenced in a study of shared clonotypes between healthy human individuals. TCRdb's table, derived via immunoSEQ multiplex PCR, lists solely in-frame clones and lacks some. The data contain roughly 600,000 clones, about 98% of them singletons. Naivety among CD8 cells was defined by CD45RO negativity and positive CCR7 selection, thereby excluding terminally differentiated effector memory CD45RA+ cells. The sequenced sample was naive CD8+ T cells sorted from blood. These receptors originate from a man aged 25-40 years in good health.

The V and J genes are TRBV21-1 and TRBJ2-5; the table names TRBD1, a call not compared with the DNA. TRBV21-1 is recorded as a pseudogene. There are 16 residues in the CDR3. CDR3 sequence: CASSKTGTGGRETQYF. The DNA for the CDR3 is TGTGCCAGCAGCAAAACCGGGACAGGGGGCAGAGAGACCCAGTACTTC.

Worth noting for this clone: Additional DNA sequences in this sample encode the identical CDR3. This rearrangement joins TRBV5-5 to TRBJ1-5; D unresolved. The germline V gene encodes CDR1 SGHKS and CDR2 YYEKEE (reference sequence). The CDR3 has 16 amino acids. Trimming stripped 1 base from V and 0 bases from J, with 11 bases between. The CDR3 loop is CASSLRSEYSNQPQHF. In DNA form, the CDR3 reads TGTGCCAGCAGCTTGCGATCGGAGTATAGCAATCAGCCCCAGCATTTT.

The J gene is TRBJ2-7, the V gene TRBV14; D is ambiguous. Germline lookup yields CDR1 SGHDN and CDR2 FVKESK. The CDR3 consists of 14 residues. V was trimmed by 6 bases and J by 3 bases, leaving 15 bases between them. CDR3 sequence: CASSGWEFRYEQYF. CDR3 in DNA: TGTGCCAGCAGTGGTTGGGAATTCCGCTACGAGCAGTACTTC.

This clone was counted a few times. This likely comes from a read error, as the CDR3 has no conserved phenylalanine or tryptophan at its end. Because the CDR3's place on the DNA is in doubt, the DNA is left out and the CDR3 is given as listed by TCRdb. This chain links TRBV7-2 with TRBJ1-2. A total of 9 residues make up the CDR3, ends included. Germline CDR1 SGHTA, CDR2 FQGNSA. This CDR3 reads CASSLVEVG.

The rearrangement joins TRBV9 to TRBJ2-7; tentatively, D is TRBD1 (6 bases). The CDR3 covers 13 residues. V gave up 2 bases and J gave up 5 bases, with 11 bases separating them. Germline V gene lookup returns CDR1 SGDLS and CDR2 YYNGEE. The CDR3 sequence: CASSVDSLHEQYF. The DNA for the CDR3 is TGTGCCAGCAGCGTGGACAGTCTCCACGAGCAGTACTTC.

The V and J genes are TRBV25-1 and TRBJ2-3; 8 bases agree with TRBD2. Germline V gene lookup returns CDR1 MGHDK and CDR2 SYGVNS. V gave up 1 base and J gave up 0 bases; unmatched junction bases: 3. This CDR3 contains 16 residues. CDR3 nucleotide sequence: TGTGCCAGCAGTGAATTTAGCGGGAAAAGCACAGATACGCAGTATTTT. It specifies CASSEFSGKSTDTQYF.

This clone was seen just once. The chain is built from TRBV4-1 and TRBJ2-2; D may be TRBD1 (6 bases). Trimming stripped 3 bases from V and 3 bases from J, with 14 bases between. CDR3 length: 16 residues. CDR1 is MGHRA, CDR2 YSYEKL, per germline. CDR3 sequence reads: CASSQDEQGYTGELFF. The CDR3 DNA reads TGCGCCAGCAGCCAGGACGAACAGGGCTACACCGGGGAGCTGTTTTTT.

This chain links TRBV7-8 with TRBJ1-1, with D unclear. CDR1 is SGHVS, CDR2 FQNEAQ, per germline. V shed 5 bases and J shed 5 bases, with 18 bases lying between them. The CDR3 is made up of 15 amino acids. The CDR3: CASSPFVGWQTEAFF. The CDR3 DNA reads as TGTGCCAGCAGCCCTTTTGTAGGCTGGCAGACTGAAGCTTTCTTT.

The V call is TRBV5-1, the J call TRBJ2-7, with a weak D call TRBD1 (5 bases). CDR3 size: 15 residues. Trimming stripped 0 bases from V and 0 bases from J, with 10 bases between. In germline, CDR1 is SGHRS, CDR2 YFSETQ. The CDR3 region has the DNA TGCGCCAGCAGCTTGGAGATAGGGGCCTCCTACGAGCAGTACTTC. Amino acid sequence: CASSLEIGASYEQYF. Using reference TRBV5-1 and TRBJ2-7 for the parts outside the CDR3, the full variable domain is KAGVTQTPRYLIKTRGQQVTLSCSPISGHRSVSWYQQTPGQGLQFLFEYFSETQRNKGNFPGRFSGRQFSNSRSEMNVSTLELGDSALYLCASSLEIGASYEQYFGPGTRLTVT.

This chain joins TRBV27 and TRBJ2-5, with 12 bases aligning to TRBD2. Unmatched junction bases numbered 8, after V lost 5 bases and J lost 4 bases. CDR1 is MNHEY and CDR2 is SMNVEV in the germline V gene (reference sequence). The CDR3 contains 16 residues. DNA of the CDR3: TGTGCCAGCAGTCAACCTAGCGGGAGGGCCGTAGAGACCCAGTACTTC. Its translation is CASSQPSGRAVETQYF.

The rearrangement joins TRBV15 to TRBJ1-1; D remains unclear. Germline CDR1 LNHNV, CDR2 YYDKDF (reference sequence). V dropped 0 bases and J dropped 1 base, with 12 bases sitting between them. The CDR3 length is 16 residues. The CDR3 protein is CATSRDLEGPNTEAFF. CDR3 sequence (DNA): TGTGCCACCAGCAGAGATCTAGAAGGCCCGAACACTGAAGCTTTCTTT.

The chain's CDR3 is CASSQDRYGQINTEAFF. The CDR3 DNA sequence: TGCGCCAGCAGCCAAGATAGGTACGGCCAGATCAACACTGAAGCTTTCTTT. V gene TRBV4-3 combines with J gene TRBJ1-1; no clear D. The CDR3 runs 17 residues. V gave up 0 bases and J gave up 2 bases, with 16 bases separating them. Germline CDR1 is LGHNA and CDR2 is YSLEER.

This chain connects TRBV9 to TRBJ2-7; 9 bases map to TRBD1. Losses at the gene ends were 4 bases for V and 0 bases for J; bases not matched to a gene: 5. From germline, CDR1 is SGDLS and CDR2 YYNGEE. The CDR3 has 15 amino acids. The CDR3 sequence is CASSSPTGGSYEQYF. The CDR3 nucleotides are TGTGCCAGCAGCTCCCCGACAGGGGGCTCCTACGAGCAGTACTTC.

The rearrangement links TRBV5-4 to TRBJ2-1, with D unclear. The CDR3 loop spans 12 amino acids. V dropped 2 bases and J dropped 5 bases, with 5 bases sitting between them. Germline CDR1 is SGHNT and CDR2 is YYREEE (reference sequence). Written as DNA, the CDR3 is TGTGCCAGCAGCTTAAGCAACAATGAGCAGTTCTTC. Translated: CASSLSNNEQFF.